What follows is one T cell receptor (beta chain) and its context. What it binds is unknown. The study ran its PCR with 60 Vbeta and 13 Jbeta primers. Libraries were prepared by immunoSEQ multiplex PCR; TCRdb keeps only in-frame clonotypes and omits some of them. This sample yields about 120,000 clones, of which roughly 80% are seen a single time; approximately 2.5% belongs to the top ten. This record comes from a study of cytomegalovirus exposure and HLA in healthy donors. Study as a whole: Unique TCR beta sequences numbering around 110 million came from 190 million or so T cells in an earlier analysis. Points from the study as a whole: Diagnosis of cytomegalovirus status made by the classifier reportedly showed high specificity and sensitivity. Per a later analysis, under 20,000 TCR beta sequences showed association with HLA alleles at 0.05 false discovery rate.

The CDR3 extends over 13 amino acids. Trimming shortened V by 4 bases and J by 5 bases, and 12 bases separated the two germline ends. CDR1 and CDR2 from the germline V gene are SGHRS and YFSETQ. Material: PBMCs. The TCR sequence derives from a woman in her 40s in good health and CMV-seropositive. The J gene is TRBJ1-2, the V gene TRBV5-1; D not certain. CDR3 sequence: CASSVASGYGYTF. The CDR3 nucleotides are TGCGCCAGCAGCGTGGCTTCGGGGTATGGCTACACCTTC.